A selection of T cell receptor beta chains follows, all from one sample in a study of identical twins. TCRdb ran MiXCR on the 5' RACE reads and lists one entry per CDR3 protein. The table shows 300,000 to 400,000 distinct CDR3 sequences, with 12% occurring only once. Another study also made use of these data, one on yellow fever vaccine responses in identical twins.

Sequencing was done on a sample of CD8+ T cells sorted from blood. Receptors were obtained from a woman between 18 and 29 years old in good health. Each CDR3 is given with its conserved first and last residue.

>TRBJ2-1|TRBV7-9
CATASGTTDEQFF
>TRBJ2-1|TRBV19
CASSIEVEGNEQFF
>TRBJ2-1|TRBV4-1
CASSPTDRGYNEQFF
>TRBJ2-5|TRBV7-2
CASSLSMSFETQYF
>TRBJ2-1|TRBV20-1
CSARDWGQLAGSGTSEQFF
>TRBJ2-5|TRBV27
CATHDRGRETQYF
>TRBJ2-5|TRBV4-2
CASSIGGAGETQYF
>TRBJ2-5|TRBV15
CATSRVLVQETQYF
>TRBJ2-5|TRBV2
CASLTHEIGETQYF
>TRBJ2-7|TRBV27
CASSLEGYSYEQYF
>TRBJ2-6|TRBV6-5
CASSYLGRSSGANVLTF
>TRBJ2-7|TRBV2
CASSDHPVRVTYEQYF
>TRBJ2-7|TRBV27
CASSLAQADYEQYF
>TRBJ2-3|TRBV6-4
CASSDSSGGTDTQYF
>TRBJ1-1|TRBV27
CASSLRVDGTEAFF
>TRBJ1-1|TRBV13
CASRLIQGRSEAFF
>TRBJ1-1|TRBV28
CASSSLPGRGMNTEAFF
>TRBJ2-3|TRBV7-6
CASRHRTSGGARADTQYF
>TRBJ1-6|TRBV10-3
CAITQGSKNSPLHF
>TRBJ1-5|TRBV28
CASSFLGGLDQPQHF
>TRBJ2-3|TRBV3-1
CASSQSNTDTQYF
>TRBJ2-1|TRBV4-1
CASSQALAGGPGEQFF
>TRBJ2-1|TRBV10-2
CASSPLNGATLRFDQAYNEQFF
>TRBJ2-7|TRBV4-2
CASSPDSGSSYEQYF
>TRBJ1-1|TRBV6-1
CASRGPRGLLSEAFF
>TRBJ2-5|TRBV6-1
CASSEASGSQETQYF
>TRBJ2-3|TRBV3-1
CASSQGDYQADTQYF